The subject of this entry is one TCR beta chain. This sample is drawn from a study of blood T cell repertoires in COVID-19. Study summary: PBMCs, B-cell-depleted T cells, or T cells provided the cDNA or gDNA that made up the material.

Original data processing: Estimated nucleated cell counts came from reference gene primer amplification. TCRdb's copy holds only in-frame clones and misses some; the assay was immunoSEQ multiplex PCR. That table is the source of V, J and clone size, and D and trimming were worked out from the DNA. The table records roughly 38,000 clones, around 83% of them present only once. V was clipped by 2 bases and J by 7 bases, with 10 bases between them. Germline V gene sequence: CDR1 SGHRS, CDR2 YFSETQ. The CDR3 covers 14 residues. The clonotype was recovered from a man aged 70 or older with acute or convalescent COVID-19. The chain carries TRBV5-1 and TRBJ1-6; D may be TRBD1 (6 bases). Sequencing was done on a sample of peripheral blood. CDR3 region: CASSFHRVNSPLHF. In DNA form, the CDR3 reads TGCGCCAGCAGCTTCCACAGGGTAAATTCACCCCTCCACTTT.